The 5 T cell receptor beta chains below were found in one sample sequenced in a study of blood T cell repertoires in COVID-19. Sequencing used immunoSEQ multiplex PCR; TCRdb keeps in-frame clones, though not all of them. The table lists about 320,000 clones, approximately 84% of them singletons. Sequences were obtained from PBMCs or T cells enriched from blood (not recorded which). These receptors were taken from a woman between 18 and 29 years old who had recovered from COVID-19.

The CDR3 DNA is TGTGCCAGCAGTTTCGGGACTAGCGGAACAGATACGCAGTATTTT. It encodes CASSFGTSGTDTQYF. This chain connects TRBV27 to TRBJ2-3; 11 bases are shared with TRBD2. Looked up from germline, CDR1 is MNHEY and CDR2 is SMNVEV (reference sequence). V was clipped by 3 bases and J by 3 bases; unmatched bases: 2. This CDR3 contains 15 residues.

This rearrangement joins TRBV7-7 to TRBJ2-5; 14 positions agree with TRBD2. Germline-derived CDR1 and CDR2 are SSHAT and FNYEAQ (reference sequence). The CDR3 runs to 17 residues. With 3 bases clipped from V and 5 bases from J, the junction kept 8 bases outside the gene matches. The CDR3, as DNA: TGTGCCAGCAGCTTGGGACTAGCGGGAGCCGGAGGGGAGACCCAGTACTTC. The encoded protein is CASSLGLAGAGGETQYF.

This clone was seen more than once but under ten times. The chain joins TRBV6-4 to TRBJ2-5, with 10 bases identical to TRBD2. Germline trimming cut 0 bases from V and 4 bases from J; bases unmatched to any gene: 5. CDR3 length: 16 amino acids. CDR1 is MRHNA and CDR2 is SNTAGT in the germline V gene. The CDR3: CASSDSGSGGPETQYF. CDR3 DNA sequence: TGTGCCAGCAGTGACTCGGGTAGCGGGGGGCCAGAGACCCAGTACTTC.

The chain joins TRBV30 to TRBJ1-5; 9 bases line up with TRBD1. Looked up from germline, CDR1 is GTSNPN and CDR2 is SVGIG (reference sequence). The CDR3 spans 12 residues. V lost 2 bases and J lost 12; bases outside the gene matches: 5. In nucleotides, the CDR3 is TGTGCCTGGAGTCAAGACAGGGGGAACCAGCATTTT. Its translation is CAWSQDRGNQHF.

This clone was recorded once. The chain links TRBV4-1 to TRBJ1-1, with 8 bases lining up with TRBD1. The germline V gene has CDR1 MGHRA and CDR2 YSYEKL. Unmatched junction bases numbered 4, after V lost 6 bases and J lost 4 bases. The CDR3 is 13 amino acids. CDR3 protein: CASSLTGGTEAFF. Written as DNA, the CDR3 is TGCGCCAGCAGTCTTACAGGGGGCACTGAAGCTTTCTTT.